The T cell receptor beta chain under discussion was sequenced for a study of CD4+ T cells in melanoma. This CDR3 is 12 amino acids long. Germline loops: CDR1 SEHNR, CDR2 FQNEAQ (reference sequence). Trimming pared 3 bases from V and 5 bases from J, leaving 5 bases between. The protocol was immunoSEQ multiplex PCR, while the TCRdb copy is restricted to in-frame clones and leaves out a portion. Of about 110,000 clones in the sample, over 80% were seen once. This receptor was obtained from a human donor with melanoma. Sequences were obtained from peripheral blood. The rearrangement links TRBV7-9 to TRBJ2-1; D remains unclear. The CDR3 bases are TGTGCCAGCAGCTTTACGGACAATGAGCAGTTCTTC. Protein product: CASSFTDNEQFF.